These 24 T cell receptor beta chains were all obtained from the same sample, sequenced in a study of cytomegalovirus exposure and HLA in healthy donors. The study ran its PCR with 60 Vbeta and 13 Jbeta primers. Here immunoSEQ multiplex PCR was the method, and the copy in TCRdb shows in-frame clones only, minus some. The sample lists approximately 240,000 clones, 75% to 85% occurring once. Sequenced: PBMCs. All receptors come from a woman between 55 and 75 years old in good health and CMV-seropositive.

The rearrangement uses TRBV5-5 and TRBJ2-1, with TRBD2 matching 8 bases. Looked up from germline, CDR1 is SGHKS and CDR2 is YYEKEE (reference sequence). CDR3 size: 15 residues. V shed 2 bases, J shed 4 bases, and the junction held 5 bases outside the gene matches. CDR3 DNA sequence: TGTGCCAGCAGCTTCACTAGCGGCCGTTACAATGAGCAGTTCTTC. It encodes CASSFTSGRYNEQFF. The full variable domain, rest sourced from reference TRBV5-5 and TRBJ2-1, is DAGVTQSPTHLIKTRGQQVTLRCSPISGHKSVSWYQQVLGQGPQFIFQYYEKEERGRGNFPDRFSARQFPNYSSELNVNALLLGDSALYLCASSFTSGRYNEQFFGPGTRLTVL.

The V gene is TRBV4-2, the J gene TRBJ1-4, with D perhaps TRBD1 (6 bases). The ends were cut back, 3 bases at V and 5 bases at J, with 10 bases in the middle. Germline loops: CDR1 LGHNA, CDR2 YNFKEQ. There are 14 residues in the CDR3. CDR3 bases: TGTGCCAGCAGCCAGTGGACAGTGAATGAAAAACTGTTTTTT. Translation gives CASSQWTVNEKLFF.

This rearrangement joins TRBV18 to TRBJ1-2; D perhaps matches TRBD1 (5 bases). CDR1 is KGHSH, CDR2 LQKENI, per germline. This CDR3 contains 13 residues. V was cut by 4 bases and J by 8 bases, with 14 bases left in between. CDR3 DNA: TGTGCCAGCTCACTACAGGAAAATGAAGGCTACACCTTC. It is translated as CASSLQENEGYTF.

The chain carries TRBV27 and TRBJ2-7; perhaps TRBD2 as D (6 bases). The V end lost 6 bases, the J end lost 0 bases, and 9 bases lay between the germline ends. The CDR3 consists of 13 residues. Germline CDR1 is MNHEY and CDR2 is SMNVEV (reference sequence). CDR3 region: CASRVGLSYEQYF. CDR3 bases: TGTGCCAGCAGGGTGGGACTCTCCTACGAGCAGTACTTC.

The rearrangement uses TRBV27 and TRBJ1-3, with TRBD1 matching 7 bases. V was pared by 6 bases and J by 4 bases, with 3 bases of the junction left unmatched. The CDR3 runs to 13 residues. Germline assignment: CDR1 MNHEY and CDR2 SMNVEV (reference sequence). The CDR3 coding sequence is TGTGCCAGCAGACTACAGGGGGGAAACACCATATATTTT. It is translated as CASRLQGGNTIYF.

This chain joins TRBV6-1 and TRBJ1-1, with no clear D. Germline assignment: CDR1 MNHNS and CDR2 SASEGT. CDR3 length equals 15 residues. The ends were cut back, 0 bases at V and 4 bases at J, with 12 bases in the middle. CDR3 sequence reads: CASSEAHAGVTEAFF. The CDR3 nucleotides are TGTGCCAGCAGTGAAGCACATGCGGGAGTCACTGAAGCTTTCTTT.

The chain is built from TRBV5-1 and TRBJ1-1; D unclear. The CDR3 runs to 14 residues. Trimming removed 0 bases at V and 8 bases at J, with 14 bases between. Germline loops: CDR1 SGHRS, CDR2 YFSETQ. The CDR3 reads CASSLVELDVEAFF. The DNA of the CDR3 is TGCGCCAGCAGCTTGGTAGAACTTGATGTAGAAGCTTTCTTT.

The rearrangement joins TRBV28 to TRBJ2-7; weak D call: TRBD2 (7 bases). This CDR3 region has 14 residues. CDR1 MDHEN and CDR2 SYDVKM come from the germline V gene. Between the trimmed V and J ends, which lost 3 bases and 2 bases, there was a span of 11 bases. The CDR3 is CASSFSGGAYEQYF. CDR3 DNA: TGTGCCAGCAGTTTTTCGGGGGGCGCCTACGAGCAGTACTTC.

The rearrangement links TRBV6-5 to TRBJ1-1; 8 bases align to TRBD1. The J segment lost 0 bases and the V segment lost 0 bases, leaving 0 bases of the junction unmatched. The CDR3 covers 15 residues. The germline CDR1 and CDR2 sequences are MNHEY and SVGAGI. The CDR3 here is CASSYSRGLNTEAFF. In DNA form, the CDR3 reads TGTGCCAGCAGTTACTCCAGGGGGCTGAACACTGAAGCTTTCTTT.

This clone was found once. The chain links TRBV10-3 to TRBJ1-1; no reliable D call. CDR3 length: 16 amino acids. V was clipped by 0 bases and J by 0 bases, with 11 bases between them. Germline V gives CDR1 ENHRY, CDR2 SYGVKD. The chain's CDR3 is CAISESLVELNTEAFF. The CDR3 DNA is TGTGCCATCAGTGAGTCGCTGGTAGAGCTGAACACTGAAGCTTTCTTT.

The chain carries TRBV30 and TRBJ1-4; D gene unclear. V lost 0 bases, J lost 4 bases, and 6 bases lay in between. Germline CDR1 reads GTSNPN; CDR2 reads SVGIG (reference sequence). This CDR3 spans 13 amino acids. The CDR3 DNA sequence: TGTGCCTGGAGTGTATCCAGTAATGAAAAACTGTTTTTT. It is translated as CAWSVSSNEKLFF.

V gene TRBV2 combines with J gene TRBJ2-5; D gene ambiguous. The CDR3 contains 12 residues. The V end was cut by 6 bases, the J end by 5 bases, with 10 bases between. Germline CDR1 and CDR2: SNHLY and FYNNEI. DNA of the CDR3: TGTGCCAGCAGGGAACTTCCGGAGACCCAGTACTTC. It encodes CASRELPETQYF.

This chain uses TRBV28 with TRBJ1-5; D unclear. V was shortened by 7 bases and J by 4 bases, with 17 bases between the two germline ends. The germline V gene encodes CDR1 MDHEN and CDR2 SYDVKM. The CDR3 runs 15 residues. CDR3 protein: CASKSFGTENQPQHF. The CDR3 DNA follows: TGTGCCAGCAAGTCGTTCGGAACGGAGAATCAGCCCCAGCATTTT.

The chain has TRBV28 and TRBJ2-1, with 12 bases matching TRBD2. Germline CDR1 reads MDHEN; CDR2 reads SYDVKM. This CDR3 has 15 residues. The junction had 5 bases not matched to a gene; V was cut back by 2 bases and J by 9 bases. The CDR3 coding sequence is TGTGCCAGCAGTTTAGGACTAGCGGGATGGGGTGAGCAGTTCTTC. Amino acid sequence: CASSLGLAGWGEQFF.

The V and J genes are TRBV6-6 and TRBJ2-6; 9 positions match TRBD1. The junction had 5 bases not matched to a gene; V was cut back by 7 bases and J by 4 bases. CDR3 length: 15 residues. Germline V gene data show CDR1 as MNHNY and CDR2 as SVGAGI (reference sequence). CDR3 in amino acids: CASKGTGYGANVLTF. The CDR3 coding sequence is TGTGCCAGCAAGGGGACAGGGTACGGGGCCAACGTCCTGACTTTC.

This rearrangement joins TRBV6-6 to TRBJ1-1, with D possibly being TRBD1 (6 bases). Germline V lookup: CDR1 MNHNY, CDR2 SVGAGI (reference sequence). The CDR3 has 15 residues. Trimming pared 0 bases from V and 1 base from J, leaving 9 bases between. CDR3 amino acids: CASSYSSQGNTEAFF. DNA for the CDR3: TGTGCCAGCAGTTACTCCTCACAGGGGAACACTGAAGCTTTCTTT.

The gene calls are TRBV20-1 and TRBJ1-2; D gene ambiguous. V was trimmed by 8 bases and J by 5 bases, leaving 3 bases between them. From germline, CDR1 is DFQATT and CDR2 SNEGSKA (reference sequence). The CDR3 contains 8 residues. The CDR3 DNA reads TGCAGTTCTTATGGCTACACCTTC. Translation: CSSYGYTF.

The chain uses TRBV12-2 and TRBJ2-3; no DNA check was done on the table's D call, TRBD2. TRBV12-2 constitutes a pseudogene. This CDR3 contains 17 residues. In DNA, the CDR3 is TGTGCAAGTCGCTTAGCGGTAGACTATACGTATGCCGGCACGCAGTATTTT. Amino acids: CASRLAVDYTYAGTQYF.

J is TRBJ1-2 and V is TRBV28, with D possibly TRBD1 on 5 matching bases. The length of the CDR3 is 16 residues. V was cut by 6 bases and J by 8 bases, with 25 bases left in between. From germline, CDR1 is MDHEN and CDR2 SYDVKM. CDR3 sequence (DNA): TGTGCCAGCAGGCAAGAATGGGGGGACCGCCTAAGAGGCTACACCTTC. Translating gives CASRQEWGDRLRGYTF.

The chain links TRBV29-1 to TRBJ2-3; TRBD2 matches at 10 bases. The germline CDR1 and CDR2 sequences are SQVTM and ANQGSEA. This CDR3 is 14 amino acids long. Trimming at V came to 6 bases and at J to 2 bases, leaving 5 bases not matched to a gene. The CDR3: CSVGAGGNTDTQYF. As DNA, the CDR3 is TGCAGCGTGGGAGCGGGGGGGAACACAGATACGCAGTATTTT.

The chain employs TRBV2 and TRBJ2-7; D is possibly TRBD2 (6 bases). The CDR3 has 16 amino acids. Germline assignment: CDR1 SNHLY and CDR2 FYNNEI. V was shortened by 2 bases and J by 4 bases, with 18 bases between the two germline ends. The CDR3: CASSEMSGSLGYEQYF. The CDR3 DNA follows: TGTGCCAGCAGTGAAATGAGCGGGTCCTTAGGGTACGAGCAGTACTTC.

This clone has just one count. The rearrangement links TRBV28 to TRBJ2-5, with 8 nucleotides matching TRBD1. The better agreement between TRBJ2-7 and the DNA end casts doubt on the J call. This CDR3 has 15 amino acids. In germline, CDR1 is MDHEN, CDR2 SYDVKM. CDR3 region: CASSSQDRETYEQYF. The CDR3 DNA reads as TGTGCCAGCAGTTCTCAGGACAGGGAGACCTACGAGCAGTACTTC.

The chain combines TRBV25-1 with TRBJ2-3; tentative D call: TRBD1 (6 bases). Germline CDR1 is MGHDK and CDR2 is SYGVNS. V was cut by 4 bases and J by 7 bases, with 15 bases left in between. This CDR3 comprises 14 residues. CDR3 amino acids: CASSANSGVNTQYF. The CDR3 DNA is TGTGCCAGCAGTGCAAATTCAGGGGTGAATACGCAGTATTTT.

This clone was counted between two and nine times. J is TRBJ1-1 and V is TRBV4-3; 9 bases map to TRBD1. Germline CDR1 and CDR2: LGHNA and YSLEER. The CDR3 is 16 residues long. V dropped 0 bases and J dropped 1; count of bases not matched to a gene: 3. The CDR3 reads CASSQDPQGANTEAFF. The CDR3 region has the DNA TGCGCCAGCAGCCAAGATCCACAGGGGGCGAACACTGAAGCTTTCTTT.